The 5 T cell receptor beta chains given below trace back to one sample, sequenced in a study of shared clonotypes between healthy human individuals. Using immunoSEQ multiplex PCR, the repertoire was profiled, and TCRdb retains in-frame clones only, with some absent. The table includes more than 850,000 clones, more than 75% detected once. What was sequenced was memory CD4+ T cells from PBMCs. Stated subset: CD45RA-negative fraction. The receptors here all came from a man aged 18-30 years in good health. Some clones in this sample may be carry-over from other donors' samples.

This chain uses TRBV18 with TRBJ2-3; TRBD2 matches at 11 bases. Germline CDR1 is KGHSH and CDR2 is LQKENI. Losses at the gene ends were 3 bases for V and 2 bases for J; bases not matched to a gene: 7. This CDR3 region has 17 residues. The CDR3 bases are TGTGCCAGCTCACCTTCCGGGACTAGCGGTTCCACAGATACGCAGTATTTT. Residues: CASSPSGTSGSTDTQYF.

The chain links TRBV28 to TRBJ2-7, with 9 bases that match TRBD1. This CDR3 region has 15 residues. Germline V CDR1 and CDR2: MDHEN, SYDVKM. V shed 6 bases and J 0 bases; nucleotides not matched to a gene: 6. CDR3 protein: CASRRTGGASYEQYF. CDR3 nucleotide sequence: TGTGCCAGCAGGCGCACAGGGGGCGCCTCCTACGAGCAGTACTTC.

J is TRBJ1-5 and V is TRBV27; D is ambiguous. V lost 6 bases, J lost 11 bases, and 14 bases lay in between. Germline V gene sequence: CDR1 MNHEY, CDR2 SMNVEV (reference sequence). The CDR3 has 12 amino acids. The CDR3, as DNA: TGTGCCAGCAGGACCATCTGGGGTGCCCAGCATTTT. It translates to CASRTIWGAQHF.

The chain has TRBV7-6 and TRBJ2-5, with no clear D. The CDR3 is 12 amino acids. The germline CDR1 and CDR2 sequences are SGHVS and FNYEAQ. Trimming took 6 bases from V and 2 from J, leaving 7 bases between them. CDR3 in amino acids: CASSLRQETQYF. The CDR3 DNA reads as TGTGCCAGCAGTTTGAGGCAAGAGACCCAGTACTTC. Looking up the rest from reference TRBV7-6 and TRBJ2-5 gives the full variable domain: GAGVSQSPRYKVTKRGQDVALRCDPISGHVSLYWYRQALGQGPEFLTYFNYEAQQDKSGLPNDRFSAERPEGSISTLTIQRTEQRDSAMYRCASSLRQETQYFGPGTRLLVL.

J is TRBJ2-1 and V is TRBV2; D is ambiguous. V was pared by 7 bases and J by 8 bases, with 9 bases between. Germline loops: CDR1 SNHLY, CDR2 FYNNEI. The CDR3 loop spans 11 amino acids. The CDR3 sequence is CASKYSHEQFF. Here the CDR3 DNA reads TGTGCCAGCAAATATTCCCATGAGCAGTTCTTC.